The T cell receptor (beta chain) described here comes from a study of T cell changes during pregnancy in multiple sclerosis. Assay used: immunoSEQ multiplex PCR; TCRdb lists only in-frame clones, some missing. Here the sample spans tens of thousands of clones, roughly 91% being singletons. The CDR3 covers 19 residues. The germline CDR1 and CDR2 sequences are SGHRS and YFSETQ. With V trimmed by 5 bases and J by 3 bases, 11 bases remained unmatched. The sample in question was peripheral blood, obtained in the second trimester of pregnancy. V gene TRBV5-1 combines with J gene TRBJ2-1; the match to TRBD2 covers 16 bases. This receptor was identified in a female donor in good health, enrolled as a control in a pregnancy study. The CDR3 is CASRGTGTSGGARYNEQFF. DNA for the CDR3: TGCGCCAGCAGGGGGACCGGGACTAGCGGGGGGGCGCGCTACAATGAGCAGTTCTTC.